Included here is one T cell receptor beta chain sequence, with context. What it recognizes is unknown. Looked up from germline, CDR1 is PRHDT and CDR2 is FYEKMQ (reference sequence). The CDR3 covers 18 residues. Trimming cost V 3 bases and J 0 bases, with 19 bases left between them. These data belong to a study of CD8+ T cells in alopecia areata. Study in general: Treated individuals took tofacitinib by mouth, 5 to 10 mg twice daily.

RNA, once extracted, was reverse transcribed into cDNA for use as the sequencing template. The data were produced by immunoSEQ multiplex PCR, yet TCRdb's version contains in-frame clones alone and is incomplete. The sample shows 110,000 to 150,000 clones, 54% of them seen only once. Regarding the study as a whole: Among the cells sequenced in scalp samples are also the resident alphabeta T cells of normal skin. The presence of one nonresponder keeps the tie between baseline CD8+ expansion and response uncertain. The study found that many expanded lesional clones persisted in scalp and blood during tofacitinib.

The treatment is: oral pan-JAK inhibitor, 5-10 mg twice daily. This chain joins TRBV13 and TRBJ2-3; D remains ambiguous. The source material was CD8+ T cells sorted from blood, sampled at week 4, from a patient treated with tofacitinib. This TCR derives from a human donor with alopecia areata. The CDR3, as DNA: TGTGCCAGCAGCTTTAGAGATTCCCGAAGCCTTAGCACAGATACGCAGTATTTT. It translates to CASSFRDSRSLSTDTQYF.